This TCR beta chain was captured in a study of cytomegalovirus exposure and HLA in healthy donors. The study, taken as a whole, reports: In vitro work confirmed that a few CMV-associated chains recognize CMV antigens. Within the 120 or so validation repertoires, first-cohort TCR clusters tended to co-occur, according to a later analysis. Associated with cytomegalovirus, according to the listing, were 164 TCR beta chains.

The donors were in the 120-subject validation cohort; that cohort was separate from the roughly 730-subject first cohort. Turning to this clone: Antigen: not known.

V was clipped by 5 bases and J by 6 bases, with 11 bases between them. The CDR3 covers 13 residues. CDR1 is MNHEY, CDR2 SMNVEV, per germline (reference sequence). Assay used: immunoSEQ multiplex PCR; TCRdb lists only in-frame clones, some missing. This sample has tens of thousands of clones, with more than 85% found just once. The specimen was PBMCs. This TCR derives from a woman aged 18 to 35 in good health and CMV-seronegative. This sequence joins TRBV27 and TRBJ1-5; D not certain. The CDR3 coding sequence is TGTGCCAGCAGTAGGGAGGTGGGTCAGCCCCAGCATTTT. Amino acid sequence: CASSREVGQPQHF.